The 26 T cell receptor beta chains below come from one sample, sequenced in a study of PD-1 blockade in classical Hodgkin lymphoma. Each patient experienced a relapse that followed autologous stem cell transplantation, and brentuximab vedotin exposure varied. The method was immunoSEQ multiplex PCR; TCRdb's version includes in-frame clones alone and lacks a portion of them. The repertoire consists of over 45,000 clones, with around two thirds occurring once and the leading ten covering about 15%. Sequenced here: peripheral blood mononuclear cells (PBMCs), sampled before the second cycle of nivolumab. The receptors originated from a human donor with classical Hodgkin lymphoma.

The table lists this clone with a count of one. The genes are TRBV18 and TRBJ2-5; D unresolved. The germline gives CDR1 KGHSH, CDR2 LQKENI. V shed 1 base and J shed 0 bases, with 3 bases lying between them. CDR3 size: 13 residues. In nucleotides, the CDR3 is TGTGCCAGCTCACCACAACACCAAGAGACCCAGTACTTC. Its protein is CASSPQHQETQYF.

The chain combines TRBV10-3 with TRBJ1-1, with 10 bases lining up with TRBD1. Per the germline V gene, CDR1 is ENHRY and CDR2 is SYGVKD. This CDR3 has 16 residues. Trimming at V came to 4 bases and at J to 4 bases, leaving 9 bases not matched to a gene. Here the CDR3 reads CAISVLGTGDGTEAFF. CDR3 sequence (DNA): TGTGCCATCAGTGTATTAGGGACAGGGGATGGCACTGAAGCTTTCTTT.

CDR3 sequence (DNA): TGCGCCAGCAGTTTCACACAGGGGACCGGGGAGCTGTTTTTT. Translated, it gives CASSFTQGTGELFF. This chain links TRBV5-1 with TRBJ2-2, with 7 positions matching TRBD1. The CDR3 length is 14 residues. Trimming removed 5 bases from V and 5 bases from J; junction bases left unmatched: 6. Germline V gene sequence: CDR1 SGHRS, CDR2 YFSETQ.

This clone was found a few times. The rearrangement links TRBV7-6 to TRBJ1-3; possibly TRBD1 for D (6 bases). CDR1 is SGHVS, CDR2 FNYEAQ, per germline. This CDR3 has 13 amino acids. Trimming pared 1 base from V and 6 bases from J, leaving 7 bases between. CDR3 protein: CASSLGQENTIYF. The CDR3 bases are TGTGCCAGCAGCTTAGGACAGGAAAACACCATATATTTT.

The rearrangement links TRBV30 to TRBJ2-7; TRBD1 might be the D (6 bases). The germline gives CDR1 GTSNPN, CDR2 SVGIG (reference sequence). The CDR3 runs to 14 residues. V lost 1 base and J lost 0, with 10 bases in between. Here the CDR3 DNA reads TGTGCCTGGAGTGGGACAGCGAGCTCCTACGAGCAGTACTTC. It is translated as CAWSGTASSYEQYF.

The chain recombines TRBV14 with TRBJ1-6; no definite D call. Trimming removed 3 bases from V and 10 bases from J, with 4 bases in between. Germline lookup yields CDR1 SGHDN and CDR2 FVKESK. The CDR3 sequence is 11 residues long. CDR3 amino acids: CASSQGSPLHF. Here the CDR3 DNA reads TGTGCCAGCAGCCAGGGATCACCCCTCCACTTT. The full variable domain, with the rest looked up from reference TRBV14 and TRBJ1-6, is EAGVTQFPSHSVIEKGQTVTLRCDPISGHDNLYWYRRVMGKEIKFLLHFVKESKQDESGMPNNRFLAERTGGTYSTLKVQPAELEDSGVYFCASSQGSPLHFGNGTRLTVT.

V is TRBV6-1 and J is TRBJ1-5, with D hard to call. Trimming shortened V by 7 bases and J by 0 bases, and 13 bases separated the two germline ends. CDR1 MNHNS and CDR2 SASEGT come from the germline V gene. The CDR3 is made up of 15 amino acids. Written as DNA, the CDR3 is TGTGCCAGCATTCCCGGGAGACTTAGCAATCAGCCCCAGCATTTT. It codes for CASIPGRLSNQPQHF.

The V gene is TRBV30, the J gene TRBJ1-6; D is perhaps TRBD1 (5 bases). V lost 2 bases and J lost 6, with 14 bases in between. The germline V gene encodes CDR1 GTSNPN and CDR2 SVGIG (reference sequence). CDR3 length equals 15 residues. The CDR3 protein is CAWSTPRGGNSPLHF. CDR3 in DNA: TGTGCCTGGAGTACACCCCGGGGGGGTAATTCACCCCTCCACTTT.

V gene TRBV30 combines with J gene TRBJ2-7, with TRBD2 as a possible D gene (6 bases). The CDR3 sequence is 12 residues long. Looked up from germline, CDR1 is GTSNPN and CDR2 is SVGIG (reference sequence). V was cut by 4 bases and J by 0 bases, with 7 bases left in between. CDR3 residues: CAWMGGSYEQYF. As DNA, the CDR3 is TGTGCCTGGATGGGGGGCTCCTACGAGCAGTACTTC.

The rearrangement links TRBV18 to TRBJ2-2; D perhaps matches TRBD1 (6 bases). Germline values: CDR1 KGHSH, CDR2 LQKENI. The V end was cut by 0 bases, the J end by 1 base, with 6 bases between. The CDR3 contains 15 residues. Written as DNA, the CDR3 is TGTGCCAGCTCACCACCGGGACAGAACACCGGGGAGCTGTTTTTT. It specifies CASSPPGQNTGELFF.

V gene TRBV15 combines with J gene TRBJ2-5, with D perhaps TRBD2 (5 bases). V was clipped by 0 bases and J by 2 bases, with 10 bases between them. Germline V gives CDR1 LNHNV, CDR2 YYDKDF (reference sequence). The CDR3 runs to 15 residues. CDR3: CATSRDTGNQETQYF. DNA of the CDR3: TGTGCCACCAGCAGAGATACGGGGAATCAAGAGACCCAGTACTTC.

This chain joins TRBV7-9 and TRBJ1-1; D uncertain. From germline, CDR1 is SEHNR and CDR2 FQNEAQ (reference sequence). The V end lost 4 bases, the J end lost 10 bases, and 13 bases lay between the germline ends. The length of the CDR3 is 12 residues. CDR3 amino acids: CASSSRQPGAFF. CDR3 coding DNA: TGTGCCAGCAGCTCCCGACAACCCGGAGCTTTCTTT. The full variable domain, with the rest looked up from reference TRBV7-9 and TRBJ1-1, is DTGVSQNPRHKITKRGQNVTFRCDPISEHNRLYWYRQTLGQGPEFLTYFQNEAQLEKSRLLSDRFSAERPKGSFSTLEIQRTEQGDSAMYLCASSSRQPGAFFGQGTRLTVV.

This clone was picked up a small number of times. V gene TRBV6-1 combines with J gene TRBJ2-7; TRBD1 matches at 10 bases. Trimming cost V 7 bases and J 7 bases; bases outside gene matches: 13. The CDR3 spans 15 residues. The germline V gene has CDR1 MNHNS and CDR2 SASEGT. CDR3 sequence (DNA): TGTGCCAGCATCCAGACCGGGACAGGGGCGAGAGAGCAGTACTTC. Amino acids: CASIQTGTGAREQYF.

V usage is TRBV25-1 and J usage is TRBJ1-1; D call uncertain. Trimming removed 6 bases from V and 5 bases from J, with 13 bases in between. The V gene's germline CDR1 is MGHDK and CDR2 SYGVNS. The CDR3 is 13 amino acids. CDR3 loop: CASRQLTGTEAFF. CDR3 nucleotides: TGTGCCAGCAGACAGCTAACTGGGACTGAAGCTTTCTTT.

The CDR3 region has the DNA TGCGCCAGCAGCTTCCCGGGACAGGGGGCCTCTGGGGCCAACGTCCTGACTTTC. Translated, it gives CASSFPGQGASGANVLTF. The V and J genes are TRBV10-1 and TRBJ2-6; 12 positions agree with TRBD1. The CDR3 runs 18 residues. Trimming removed 6 bases from V and 0 bases from J; junction bases left unmatched: 6. Germline V CDR1 and CDR2: WNHNN, SYGVQD (reference sequence).

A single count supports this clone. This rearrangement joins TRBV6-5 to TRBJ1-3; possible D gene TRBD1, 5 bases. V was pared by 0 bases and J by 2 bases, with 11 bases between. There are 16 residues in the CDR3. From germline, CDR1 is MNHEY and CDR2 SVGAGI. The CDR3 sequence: CASSYSGRGTGNTIYF. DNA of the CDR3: TGTGCCAGCAGTTACTCGGGGAGGGGAACTGGAAACACCATATATTTT.

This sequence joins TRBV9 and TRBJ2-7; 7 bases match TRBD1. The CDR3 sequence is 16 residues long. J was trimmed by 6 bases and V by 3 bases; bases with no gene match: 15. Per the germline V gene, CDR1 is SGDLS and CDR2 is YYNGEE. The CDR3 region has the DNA TGTGCCAGCAGCGACAATCTTCGGGGACAGACTTCCGAGCAGTACTTC. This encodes CASSDNLRGQTSEQYF.

In DNA, the CDR3 is TGTGCCAGCAGTGAAGTAGTGGGTGGCTACACCTTC. This sequence encodes CASSEVVGGYTF. The gene calls are TRBV25-1 and TRBJ1-2; no clear D gene. The CDR3 length is 12 residues. V was trimmed by 2 bases and J by 7 bases, leaving 8 bases between them. Germline CDR1 and CDR2: MGHDK and SYGVNS.

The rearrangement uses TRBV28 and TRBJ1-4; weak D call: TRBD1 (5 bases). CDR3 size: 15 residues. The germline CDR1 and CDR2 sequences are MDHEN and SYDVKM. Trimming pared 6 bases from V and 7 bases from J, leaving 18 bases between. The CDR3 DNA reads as TGTGCCAGCAGCTTGCCTCGGGGGGGTGTTGAAAAACTGTTTTTT. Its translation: CASSLPRGGVEKLFF.

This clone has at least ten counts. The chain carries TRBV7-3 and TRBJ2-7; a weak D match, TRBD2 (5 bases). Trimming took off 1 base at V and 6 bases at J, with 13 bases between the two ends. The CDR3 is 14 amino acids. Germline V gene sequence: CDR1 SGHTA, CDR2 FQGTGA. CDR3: CASSLKVGAAEQYF. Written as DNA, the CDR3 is TGTGCCAGCAGCTTAAAGGTGGGAGCCGCCGAGCAGTACTTC.

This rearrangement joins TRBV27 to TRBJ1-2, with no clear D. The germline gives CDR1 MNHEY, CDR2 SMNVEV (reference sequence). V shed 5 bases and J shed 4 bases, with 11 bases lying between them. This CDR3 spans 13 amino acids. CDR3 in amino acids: CASSQLGGYGYTF. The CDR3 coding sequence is TGTGCCAGCAGTCAGCTGGGAGGCTATGGCTACACCTTC.

CDR3 sequence (DNA): TGTGCCAGTAGTATAGGGCCCTACGAGCAGTACTTC. As protein: CASSIGPYEQYF. The chain recombines TRBV19 with TRBJ2-7; D ambiguous. CDR1 is LNHDA and CDR2 is SQIVND in the germline V gene (reference sequence). V shed 1 base and J shed 2 bases, with 3 bases lying between them. The CDR3 length is 12 residues.

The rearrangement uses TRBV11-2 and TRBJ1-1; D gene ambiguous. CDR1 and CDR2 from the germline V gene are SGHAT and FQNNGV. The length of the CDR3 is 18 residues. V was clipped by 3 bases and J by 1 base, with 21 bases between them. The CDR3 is CASSLDRTIPNSNTEAFF. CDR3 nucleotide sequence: TGTGCCAGCAGCTTGGACCGAACCATCCCAAACTCGAACACTGAAGCTTTCTTT.

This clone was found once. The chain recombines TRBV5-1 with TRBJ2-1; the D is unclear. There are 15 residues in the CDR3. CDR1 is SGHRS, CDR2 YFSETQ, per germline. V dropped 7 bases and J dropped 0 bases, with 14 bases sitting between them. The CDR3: CASGIDTFSYNEQFF. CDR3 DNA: TGCGCCAGCGGGATCGACACTTTCTCCTACAATGAGCAGTTCTTC.

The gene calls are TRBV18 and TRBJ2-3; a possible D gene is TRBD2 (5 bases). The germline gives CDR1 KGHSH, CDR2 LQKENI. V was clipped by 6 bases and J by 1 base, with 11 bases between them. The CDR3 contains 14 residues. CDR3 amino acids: CASSAGIGTDTQYF. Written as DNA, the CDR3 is TGTGCCAGCTCGGCCGGGATCGGCACAGATACGCAGTATTTT.

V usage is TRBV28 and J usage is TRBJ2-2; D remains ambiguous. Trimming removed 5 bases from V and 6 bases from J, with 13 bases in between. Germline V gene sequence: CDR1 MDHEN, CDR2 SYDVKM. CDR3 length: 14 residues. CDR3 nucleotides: TGTGCCAGCAGTCCGAGTAGGGAATCCGGGGAGCTGTTTTTT. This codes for CASSPSRESGELFF.